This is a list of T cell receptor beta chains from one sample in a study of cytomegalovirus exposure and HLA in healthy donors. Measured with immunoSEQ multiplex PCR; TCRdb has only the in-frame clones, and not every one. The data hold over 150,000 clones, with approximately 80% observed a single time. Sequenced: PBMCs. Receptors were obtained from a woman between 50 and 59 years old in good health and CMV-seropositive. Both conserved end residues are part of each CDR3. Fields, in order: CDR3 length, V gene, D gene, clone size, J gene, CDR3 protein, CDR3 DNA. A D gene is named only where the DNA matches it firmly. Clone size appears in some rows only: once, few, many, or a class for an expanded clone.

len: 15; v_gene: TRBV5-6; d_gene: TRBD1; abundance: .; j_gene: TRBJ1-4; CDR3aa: CASRLLGQGDEKLFF; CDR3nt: TGTGCCAGCAGACTCCTGGGACAGGGAGACGAAAAACTGTTTTTT
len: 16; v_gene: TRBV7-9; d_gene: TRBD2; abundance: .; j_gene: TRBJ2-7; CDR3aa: CASSSRGLAGVYEQYF; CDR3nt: TGTGCCAGCAGCAGTCGGGGACTAGCGGGCGTCTACGAGCAGTACTTC
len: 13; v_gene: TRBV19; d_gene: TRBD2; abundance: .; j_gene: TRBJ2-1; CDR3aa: CASSKTSGNEQFF; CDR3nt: TGTGCCAGTAGCAAAACTAGCGGCAATGAGCAGTTCTTC
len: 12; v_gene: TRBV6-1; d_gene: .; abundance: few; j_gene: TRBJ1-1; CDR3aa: CASSRQLTEAFF; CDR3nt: TGTGCCAGCAGTCGACAGCTCACTGAAGCTTTCTTT
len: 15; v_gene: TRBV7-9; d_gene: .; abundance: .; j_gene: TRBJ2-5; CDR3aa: CASSPLTGYPETQYF; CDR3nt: TGTGCCAGCAGCCCTCTCACAGGGTACCCAGAGACCCAGTACTTC
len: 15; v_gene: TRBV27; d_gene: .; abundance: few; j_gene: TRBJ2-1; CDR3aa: CASSLGKGSYNEQFF; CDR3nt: TGTGCCAGCAGTCTAGGAAAAGGATCCTACAATGAGCAGTTCTTC
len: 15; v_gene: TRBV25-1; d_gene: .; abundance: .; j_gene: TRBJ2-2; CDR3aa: CASSDAAGNTGELFF; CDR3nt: TGTGCCAGCAGTGACGCCGCGGGGAACACCGGGGAGCTGTTTTTT
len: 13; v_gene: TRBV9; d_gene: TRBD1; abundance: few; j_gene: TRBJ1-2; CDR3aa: CASSPRQGEGYTF; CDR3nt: TGTGCCAGCAGCCCACGACAGGGGGAGGGCTACACCTTC
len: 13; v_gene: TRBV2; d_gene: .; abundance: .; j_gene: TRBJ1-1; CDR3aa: CASSERWGEKAFF; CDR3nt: TGTGCCAGCAGTGAACGGTGGGGGGAGAAAGCTTTCTTT
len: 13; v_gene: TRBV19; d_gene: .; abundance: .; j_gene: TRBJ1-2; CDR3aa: CASSMGANYGYTF; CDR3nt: TGTGCCAGTAGTATGGGGGCAAACTATGGCTACACCTTC
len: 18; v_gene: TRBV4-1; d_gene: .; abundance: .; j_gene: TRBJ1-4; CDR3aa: CASSQEGRSTGPNEKLFF; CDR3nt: TGCGCCAGCAGCCAAGAGGGTCGTAGTACAGGGCCGAATGAAAAACTGTTTTTT
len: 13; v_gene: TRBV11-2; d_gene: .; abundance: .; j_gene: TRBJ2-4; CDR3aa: CASSPSEGDIQYF; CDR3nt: TGTGCCAGCAGTCCCTCCGAGGGGGACATTCAGTACTTC
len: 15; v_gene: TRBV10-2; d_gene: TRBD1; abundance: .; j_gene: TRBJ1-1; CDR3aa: CASRDRDSLNTEAFF; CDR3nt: TGCGCCAGCAGAGACAGGGACAGCTTGAACACTGAAGCTTTCTTT
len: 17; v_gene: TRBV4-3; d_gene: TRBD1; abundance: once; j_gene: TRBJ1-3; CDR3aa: CASSQDRTGAGGNTIYF; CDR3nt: TGCGCCAGCAGCCAAGATCGGACAGGAGCTGGGGGAAACACCATATATTTT
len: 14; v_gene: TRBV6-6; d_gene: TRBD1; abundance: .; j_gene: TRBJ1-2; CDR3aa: CASSWGQGRGGYTF; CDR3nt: TGTGCCAGCAGTTGGGGACAGGGTCGTGGTGGCTACACCTTC
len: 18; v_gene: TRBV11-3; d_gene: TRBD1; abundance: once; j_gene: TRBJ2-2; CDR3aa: CASSARTGPYEDTGELFF; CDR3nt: TGTGCCAGCAGCGCCCGGACAGGACCGTACGAGGACACCGGGGAGCTGTTTTTT
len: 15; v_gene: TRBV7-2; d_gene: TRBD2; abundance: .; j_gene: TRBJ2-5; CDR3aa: CASSLGLAGGETQYF; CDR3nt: TGTGCCAGCAGCTTGGGACTAGCGGGGGGGGAGACCCAGTACTTC
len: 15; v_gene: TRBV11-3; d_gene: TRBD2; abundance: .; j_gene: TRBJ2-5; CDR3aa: CASSFSGEHQETQYF; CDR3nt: TGTGCCAGCAGCTTTAGCGGGGAACATCAAGAGACCCAGTACTTC
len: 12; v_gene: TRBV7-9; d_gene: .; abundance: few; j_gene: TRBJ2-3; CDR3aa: CASSPTTDTQYF; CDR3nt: TGTGCCAGCAGCCCGACAACAGATACGCAGTATTTT
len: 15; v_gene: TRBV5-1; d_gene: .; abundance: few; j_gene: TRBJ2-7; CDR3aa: CASSSNLEGVYEQYF; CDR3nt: TGCGCCAGCAGCTCGAATCTGGAGGGAGTCTACGAGCAGTACTTC
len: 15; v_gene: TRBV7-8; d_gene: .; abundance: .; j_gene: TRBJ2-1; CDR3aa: CASSQKQVSYNEQFF; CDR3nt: TGTGCCAGCAGCCAGAAACAAGTCTCCTACAATGAGCAGTTCTTC
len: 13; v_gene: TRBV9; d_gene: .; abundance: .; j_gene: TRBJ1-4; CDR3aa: CASSITTNEKLFF; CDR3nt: TGTGCCAGCAGCATAACAACTAATGAAAAACTGTTTTTT
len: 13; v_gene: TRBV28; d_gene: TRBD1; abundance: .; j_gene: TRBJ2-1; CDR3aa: CASSRTGGFEQFF; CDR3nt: TGTGCCAGCAGCCGGACAGGGGGCTTTGAGCAGTTCTTC